Sequencing of this T cell receptor beta chain was carried out in a study of CD4 and CD8 cells across lung adenocarcinoma regions. Samples came from patients with localized non-small cell lung adenocarcinoma. This clonotype was observed at least ten times. This CDR3 contains 14 residues. Trimming stripped 5 bases from V and 6 bases from J, with 13 bases between. Germline lookup yields CDR1 KGHDR and CDR2 SFDVKD. A single record per CDR3 protein comes from TCRdb applying MiXCR to the PCR reads. The sample contains around 19,000 distinct CDR3 sequences, approximately 49% of which appear only once. Sequencing was carried out using CD8+ T cells from the center of a lung tumor. The chain joins TRBV24-1 to TRBJ2-1; D perhaps matches TRBD2 (6 bases). This TCR came from a female donor with lung adenocarcinoma. The CD4 and CD8 labels of this study may be unreliable. For the CDR3, the DNA is TGTGCCACCAGTGCTCGGACTAATTCCAATGAGCAGTTCTTC. It yields the protein CATSARTNSNEQFF.